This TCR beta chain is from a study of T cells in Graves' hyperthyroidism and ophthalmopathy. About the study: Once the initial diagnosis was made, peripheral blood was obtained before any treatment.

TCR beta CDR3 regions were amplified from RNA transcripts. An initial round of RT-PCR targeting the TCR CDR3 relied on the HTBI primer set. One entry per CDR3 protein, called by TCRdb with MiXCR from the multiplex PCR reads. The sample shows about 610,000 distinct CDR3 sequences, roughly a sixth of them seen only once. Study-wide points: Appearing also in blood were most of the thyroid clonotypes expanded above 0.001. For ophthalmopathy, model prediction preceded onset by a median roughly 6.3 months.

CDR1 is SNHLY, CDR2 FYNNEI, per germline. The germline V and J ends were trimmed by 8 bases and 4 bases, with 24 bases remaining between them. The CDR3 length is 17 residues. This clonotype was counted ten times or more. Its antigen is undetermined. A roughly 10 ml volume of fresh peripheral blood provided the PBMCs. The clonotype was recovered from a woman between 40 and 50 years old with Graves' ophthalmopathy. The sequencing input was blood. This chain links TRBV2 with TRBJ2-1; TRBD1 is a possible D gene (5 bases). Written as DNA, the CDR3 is TGTGCCAGCGAGAACTCAGGGCTCACGAGTCTGTACAATGAGCAGTTCTTC. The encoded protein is CASENSGLTSLYNEQFF. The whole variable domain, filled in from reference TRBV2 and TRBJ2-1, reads EPEVTQTPSHQVTQMGQEVILRCVPISNHLYFYWYRQILGQKVEFLVSFYNNEISEKSEIFDDQFSVERPDGSNFTLKIRSTKLEDSAMYFCASENSGLTSLYNEQFFGPGTRLTVL.